Listed below are T cell receptor beta chains from one sample, sequenced in a study of blood T cell repertoires in COVID-19. TCRdb's copy holds only in-frame clones and misses some; the assay was immunoSEQ multiplex PCR. The table shows roughly 200,000 clones, with approximately 85% occurring only once. Material: PBMCs or T cells enriched from blood (not recorded which). These receptors were obtained from a man in his forties who had recovered from COVID-19. Both conserved end residues are part of each CDR3. D genes are given only for firm matches. For some rows the clone size is stated as once, few or many, or as a class when expanded; others skip it.

cdr3_aa: CASSVTGIDSPLHF
cdr3_nt: TGTGCCAGCAGCGTAACCGGGATAGACTCACCCCTCCACTTT
d_call: .
v_call: TRBV9
clone_size: .
j_call: TRBJ1-6

cdr3_aa: CASSQETGDQPQHF
cdr3_nt: TGTGCCAGCAGCCAAGAGACAGGCGATCAGCCCCAGCATTTT
d_call: .
v_call: TRBV4-2
clone_size: .
j_call: TRBJ1-5

cdr3_aa: CASSLYGTGGITEAFF
cdr3_nt: TGTGCCAGCAGTTTATATGGGACAGGGGGAATCACTGAAGCTTTCTTT
d_call: TRBD1
v_call: TRBV27
clone_size: .
j_call: TRBJ1-1

cdr3_aa: CASSIWTGAQETQYF
cdr3_nt: TGTGCCAGTAGTATATGGACAGGGGCCCAAGAGACCCAGTACTTC
d_call: TRBD1
v_call: TRBV19
clone_size: .
j_call: TRBJ2-5

cdr3_aa: CASSYTRSPLHF
cdr3_nt: TGTGCCAGCAGTTACACTCGTTCACCCCTCCACTTT
d_call: .
v_call: TRBV6-2/TRBV6-3
clone_size: .
j_call: TRBJ1-6

cdr3_aa: CASSLALRDSRNYEQYF
cdr3_nt: TGTGCCAGCAGCTTAGCCCTTCGGGACAGCCGGAACTACGAGCAGTACTTC
d_call: TRBD1
v_call: TRBV7-6
clone_size: .
j_call: TRBJ2-7

cdr3_aa: CAWSPLAGTSYEQYF
cdr3_nt: TGTGCCTGGAGCCCCCTAGCGGGAACATCCTACGAGCAGTACTTC
d_call: TRBD2
v_call: TRBV30
clone_size: .
j_call: TRBJ2-7

cdr3_aa: CASSLYGTDYEQYF
cdr3_nt: TGTGCCAGCAGCCTTTACGGGACAGACTACGAGCAGTACTTC
d_call: TRBD1
v_call: TRBV6-5
clone_size: .
j_call: TRBJ2-7

cdr3_aa: CASMREINQPQHF
cdr3_nt: TGTGCCAGCATGCGGGAGATCAATCAGCCCCAGCATTTT
d_call: .
v_call: TRBV6-5
clone_size: once
j_call: TRBJ1-5

cdr3_aa: CASSPGAEKTEAFF
cdr3_nt: TGCGCCAGCAGCCCAGGGGCAGAGAAAACTGAAGCTTTCTTT
d_call: .
v_call: TRBV5-1
clone_size: .
j_call: TRBJ1-1

cdr3_aa: CSVEGVDPGQGYYGYTF
cdr3_nt: TGCAGCGTTGAAGGGGTTGATCCGGGACAGGGCTACTATGGCTACACCTTC
d_call: TRBD1
v_call: TRBV29-1
clone_size: .
j_call: TRBJ1-2

cdr3_aa: CASSSTGAGNTIYF
cdr3_nt: TGTGCCAGCAGTTCGACAGGGGCCGGAAACACCATATATTTT
d_call: TRBD1
v_call: TRBV5-6
clone_size: .
j_call: TRBJ1-3

cdr3_aa: CASSQDRGPQPQHF
cdr3_nt: TGTGCCAGCAGTCAGGACAGGGGGCCTCAGCCCCAGCATTTT
d_call: TRBD1
v_call: TRBV6-5
clone_size: .
j_call: TRBJ1-5

cdr3_aa: CASSLWGTDYEQYF
cdr3_nt: TGTGCCAGCAGTTTGTGGGGGACTGACTACGAGCAGTACTTC
d_call: .
v_call: TRBV28
clone_size: .
j_call: TRBJ2-7

cdr3_aa: CASSLRDRGGKSGYTF
cdr3_nt: TGTGCCAGCAGCTTGCGGGACAGGGGAGGCAAAAGTGGCTACACCTTC
d_call: TRBD1
v_call: TRBV5-4
clone_size: few
j_call: TRBJ1-2

cdr3_aa: CASSLQGAAGNTIYF
cdr3_nt: TGCGCCAGCAGCTTGCAGGGGGCCGCTGGAAACACCATATATTTT
d_call: TRBD1
v_call: TRBV5-1
clone_size: few
j_call: TRBJ1-3

cdr3_aa: CASSLPFWLNTEAFF
cdr3_nt: TGTGCCAGCAGTTTACCCTTTTGGCTGAACACTGAAGCTTTCTTT
d_call: .
v_call: TRBV28
clone_size: .
j_call: TRBJ1-1

cdr3_aa: CATSRGDTGELFF
cdr3_nt: TGTGCCACCAGTCGGGGGGACACCGGGGAGCTGTTTTTT
d_call: TRBD2
v_call: TRBV24-1
clone_size: .
j_call: TRBJ2-2

cdr3_aa: CASSLDSGAYNEQFF
cdr3_nt: TGCGCCAGCAGCTTGGATTCAGGGGCCTACAATGAGCAGTTCTTC
d_call: .
v_call: TRBV5-1
clone_size: .
j_call: TRBJ2-1

cdr3_aa: CASSYQGASSPLHF
cdr3_nt: TGTGCCAGCAGCTATCAGGGGGCGAGTTCACCCCTCCACTTT
d_call: TRBD1
v_call: TRBV7-3
clone_size: many
j_call: TRBJ1-6

cdr3_aa: CASSVSWGRIVYGYTF
cdr3_nt: TGTGCCAGTAGCGTCTCATGGGGGCGCATCGTCTATGGCTACACCTTC
d_call: .
v_call: TRBV19
clone_size: .
j_call: TRBJ1-2

cdr3_aa: CASSQVPGIGGSINQPQHF
cdr3_nt: TGCGCCAGCAGCCAAGTCCCCGGTATCGGGGGGTCCATCAATCAGCCCCAGCATTTT
d_call: .
v_call: TRBV4-1
clone_size: .
j_call: TRBJ1-5

cdr3_aa: CASSIEPPGLAGDNEQFF
cdr3_nt: TGCGCCAGCAGCATCGAACCGCCGGGACTAGCGGGGGATAATGAGCAGTTCTTC
d_call: TRBD2
v_call: TRBV5-1
clone_size: .
j_call: TRBJ2-1

cdr3_aa: CASSIQGLAGGNEQYF
cdr3_nt: TGTGCCAGTAGTATCCAGGGACTAGCGGGAGGGAACGAGCAGTACTTC
d_call: TRBD2
v_call: TRBV19
clone_size: .
j_call: TRBJ2-7

cdr3_aa: CASSQRETQYF
cdr3_nt: TGTGCCAGCAGTCAGCGAGAGACCCAGTACTTC
d_call: .
v_call: TRBV6-6
clone_size: .
j_call: TRBJ2-5

cdr3_aa: CATRGGVGWAEAFF
cdr3_nt: TGTGCCACCCGAGGGGGAGTTGGGTGGGCTGAAGCTTTCTTT
d_call: .
v_call: TRBV28
clone_size: .
j_call: TRBJ1-1

cdr3_aa: CASSQDSREGQYEQYF
cdr3_nt: TGCGCCAGCAGCCAAGACTCGCGGGAGGGCCAATACGAGCAGTACTTC
d_call: TRBD2
v_call: TRBV4-1
clone_size: .
j_call: TRBJ2-7

cdr3_aa: CASSQVSGTAYEQYF
cdr3_nt: TGTGCCAGCAGCCAAGTTAGCGGAACCGCCTACGAGCAGTACTTC
d_call: .
v_call: TRBV3-1/TRBV3-2
clone_size: .
j_call: TRBJ2-7

cdr3_aa: CASRNIPYEQYF
cdr3_nt: TGCGCCAGCAGGAACATCCCCTACGAGCAGTACTTC
d_call: .
v_call: TRBV5-1
clone_size: .
j_call: TRBJ2-7

cdr3_aa: CASSQSSGCANQPQHF
cdr3_nt: TGCGCCAGCAGTCAATCGTCAGGATGCGCCAATCAGCCCCAGCATTTT
d_call: .
v_call: TRBV23-1
clone_size: .
j_call: TRBJ1-5

cdr3_aa: CASGQGVETQYF
cdr3_nt: TGTGCCAGCGGCCAGGGCGTGGAGACCCAGTACTTC
d_call: .
v_call: TRBV7-6
clone_size: .
j_call: TRBJ2-5

cdr3_aa: CASSPLANTGELFF
cdr3_nt: TGTGCCAGCAGCCCATTAGCGAACACCGGGGAGCTGTTTTTT
d_call: .
v_call: TRBV3-1/TRBV3-2
clone_size: few
j_call: TRBJ2-2

cdr3_aa: CASSRQGVEKLFF
cdr3_nt: TGTGCCAGCAGTCGACAGGGGGTTGAAAAACTGTTTTTT
d_call: TRBD1
v_call: TRBV6-5
clone_size: .
j_call: TRBJ1-4

cdr3_aa: CSVPQGTSEFF
cdr3_nt: TGCAGCGTCCCCCAAGGGACTAGTGAGTTCTTC
d_call: TRBD2
v_call: TRBV29-1
clone_size: .
j_call: TRBJ2-1

cdr3_aa: CASSGTGKGANVLTF
cdr3_nt: TGTGCCAGCAGTGGGACAGGGAAGGGGGCCAACGTCCTGACTTTC
d_call: TRBD1
v_call: TRBV2
clone_size: .
j_call: TRBJ2-6

cdr3_aa: CSVDTRNTGELFF
cdr3_nt: TGCAGCGTAGACACTAGAAACACCGGGGAGCTGTTTTTT
d_call: .
v_call: TRBV29-1
clone_size: .
j_call: TRBJ2-2

cdr3_aa: CASSPGLAGDEQYF
cdr3_nt: TGCGCCAGCAGCCCGGGACTAGCGGGAGACGAGCAGTACTTC
d_call: TRBD2
v_call: TRBV5-1
clone_size: .
j_call: TRBJ2-7

cdr3_aa: CAWSVLIWDRGRDTQYF
cdr3_nt: TGTGCCTGGAGTGTACTTATTTGGGACAGGGGAAGGGATACGCAGTATTTT
d_call: TRBD1
v_call: TRBV30
clone_size: .
j_call: TRBJ2-3

cdr3_aa: CASSSGRAGATGELFF
cdr3_nt: TGTGCCAGCAGCTCGGGGAGGGCGGGAGCCACCGGGGAGCTGTTTTTT
d_call: TRBD2
v_call: TRBV5-4
clone_size: .
j_call: TRBJ2-2

cdr3_aa: CASSVSGGYGYTF
cdr3_nt: TGTGCCAGCAGCGTGAGCGGGGGGTATGGCTACACCTTC
d_call: .
v_call: TRBV7-3
clone_size: few
j_call: TRBJ1-2

cdr3_aa: CASSQEFSGGAAETQYF
cdr3_nt: TGCGCCAGCAGCCAAGAATTTAGCGGGGGGGCCGCGGAGACCCAGTACTTC
d_call: TRBD2
v_call: TRBV4-1
clone_size: .
j_call: TRBJ2-5

cdr3_aa: CASSPISGSPLHF
cdr3_nt: TGTGCCAGCAGCCCCATTTCGGGATCACCCCTCCACTTT
d_call: .
v_call: TRBV7-9
clone_size: .
j_call: TRBJ1-6

cdr3_aa: CASSPGGKMNTEAFF
cdr3_nt: TGTGCCAGCAGCCCTGGGGGGAAAATGAACACTGAAGCTTTCTTT
d_call: .
v_call: TRBV7-2
clone_size: .
j_call: TRBJ1-1

cdr3_aa: CASSAGGITEAFF
cdr3_nt: TGTGCCAGCTCGGCGGGGGGGATCACTGAAGCTTTCTTT
d_call: .
v_call: TRBV19
clone_size: .
j_call: TRBJ1-1

cdr3_aa: CAISRGLFNQPQHF
cdr3_nt: TGTGCCATCAGCCGAGGACTGTTCAATCAGCCCCAGCATTTT
d_call: .
v_call: TRBV10-3
clone_size: once
j_call: TRBJ1-5